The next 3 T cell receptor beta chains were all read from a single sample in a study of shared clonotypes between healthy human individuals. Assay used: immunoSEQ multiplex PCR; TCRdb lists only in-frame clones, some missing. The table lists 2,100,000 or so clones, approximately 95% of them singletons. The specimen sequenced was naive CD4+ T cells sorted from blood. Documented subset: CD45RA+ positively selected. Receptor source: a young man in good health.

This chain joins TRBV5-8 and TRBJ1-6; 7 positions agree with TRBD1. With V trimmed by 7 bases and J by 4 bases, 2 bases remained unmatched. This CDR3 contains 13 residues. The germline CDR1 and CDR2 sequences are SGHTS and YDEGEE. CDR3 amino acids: CASAGGYNSPLHF. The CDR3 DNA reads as TGTGCCAGCGCAGGGGGTTATAATTCACCCCTCCACTTT. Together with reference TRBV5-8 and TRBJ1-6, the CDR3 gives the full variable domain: EAGVTQSPTHLIKTRGQQATLRCSPISGHTSVYWYQQALGLGLQFLLWYDEGEERNRGNFPPRFSGRQFPNYSSELNVNALELEDSALYLCASAGGYNSPLHFGNGTRLTVT.

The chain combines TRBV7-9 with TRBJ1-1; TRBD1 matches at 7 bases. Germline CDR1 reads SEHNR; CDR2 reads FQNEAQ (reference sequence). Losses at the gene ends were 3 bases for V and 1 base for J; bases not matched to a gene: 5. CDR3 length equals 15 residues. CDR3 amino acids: CASSFLRDRNTEAFF. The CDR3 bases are TGTGCCAGCAGCTTCCTCCGGGACAGGAACACTGAAGCTTTCTTT.

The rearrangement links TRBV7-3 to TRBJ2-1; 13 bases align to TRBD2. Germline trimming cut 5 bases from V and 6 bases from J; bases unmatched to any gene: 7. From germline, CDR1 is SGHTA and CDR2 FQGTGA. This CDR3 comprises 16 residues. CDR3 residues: CASSPQGLAGVNEQFF. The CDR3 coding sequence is TGTGCCAGCAGCCCCCAAGGACTAGCGGGGGTCAATGAGCAGTTCTTC.